These 25 T cell receptor beta chains came from one sample sequenced in a study of blood T cell repertoires in COVID-19. TCRdb's copy holds only in-frame clones and misses some; the assay was immunoSEQ multiplex PCR. The table records about 210,000 clones, over 80% of them present only once. What was sequenced was peripheral blood. These receptors originate from a man aged 55 to 70 with COVID-19, enrolled during active disease.

The gene calls are TRBV6-5 and TRBJ1-4; no firm D call. Germline CDR1 and CDR2: MNHEY and SVGAGI. V lost 6 bases, J lost 7 bases, and 18 bases lay in between. This CDR3 is 15 amino acids long. The CDR3 sequence is CASSPGQGRGEKLFF. CDR3 bases: TGTGCCAGCAGCCCCGGCCAAGGCCGAGGTGAAAAACTGTTTTTT.

This rearrangement joins TRBV14 to TRBJ1-3; no firm D call. The germline CDR1 and CDR2 sequences are SGHDN and FVKESK. V was cut by 6 bases and J by 0 bases, with 6 bases left in between. This CDR3 has 13 amino acids. DNA for the CDR3: TGTGCCAGCAGTTCACACTCTGGAAACACCATATATTTT. Residues: CASSSHSGNTIYF.

The gene calls are TRBV10-2 and TRBJ1-4; 9 nucleotides agree with TRBD1. The ends lost 7 bases at V and 8 bases at J; junction bases unmatched: 11. The CDR3 runs 15 residues. CDR1 is WSHSY, CDR2 SAAADI, per germline. CDR3 bases: TGCGCCAGCACCACCGGACAGGGGATGGGGGAAAAACTGTTTTTT. Translating gives CASTTGQGMGEKLFF.

CDR3 in DNA: TGTGCCACGGCCGGGACATATAACACCGGGGAGCTGTTTTTT. It yields the protein CATAGTYNTGELFF. The genes are TRBV19 and TRBJ2-2; perhaps TRBD1 as D (6 bases). CDR3 length: 14 amino acids. CDR1 LNHDA and CDR2 SQIVND come from the germline V gene (reference sequence). V lost 10 bases to trimming and J lost 2 bases, with 14 bases between them.

The CDR3 nucleotides read TGTGCCAGCAGCCGACCGACAGGGAACACTGAAGCTTTCTTT. Residues: CASSRPTGNTEAFF. The chain links TRBV5-4 to TRBJ1-1; possible D gene TRBD1, 6 bases. V dropped 4 bases and J dropped 1 base, with 11 bases sitting between them. This CDR3 is built from 14 residues. Germline V CDR1 and CDR2: SGHNT, YYREEE (reference sequence).

The V and J genes are TRBV3-1 (or the pseudogene TRBV3-2) and TRBJ2-5, with TRBD1 matching 8 bases. With V trimmed by 4 bases and J by 4 bases, 8 bases remained unmatched. The V gene's germline CDR1 is LGHDT and CDR2 YNNKEL (reference sequence). CDR3 length: 15 amino acids. The CDR3 region is CASSPRGQGGETQYF. In DNA, the CDR3 is TGTGCCAGCAGCCCTCGAGGACAGGGAGGAGAGACCCAGTACTTC.

The V call is TRBV6-2 or TRBV6-3, the J call TRBJ2-7; tentative D call: TRBD1 (5 bases). The CDR3 is 13 residues long. Trimming shortened V by 5 bases and J by 0 bases, and 8 bases separated the two germline ends. Germline V gene lookup returns CDR1 MNHEY and CDR2 SVGEGT. This chain's CDR3 is CASSLDTSYEQYF. The DNA for the CDR3 is TGTGCCAGCAGTCTGGACACCTCCTACGAGCAGTACTTC.

Only a few counts were recorded for this clone. The chain links TRBV10-3 to TRBJ2-7; D is possibly TRBD1 (6 bases). Deletions cut 0 bases from V and 0 bases from J, with 12 bases between. CDR1 ENHRY and CDR2 SYGVKD come from the germline V gene. This CDR3 is built from 16 residues. The CDR3 bases are TGTGCCATCAGTGAGTCGTTTGGCAGGGGCTCCTACGAGCAGTACTTC. Translating gives CAISESFGRGSYEQYF.

V is TRBV5-4 and J is TRBJ2-3; 9 bases are shared with TRBD2. The CDR3 has 16 amino acids. Germline assignment: CDR1 SGHNT and CDR2 YYREEE (reference sequence). Trimming cost V 0 bases and J 6 bases; bases outside gene matches: 8. This chain's CDR3 is CASSLAGGRAWDTQYF. The DNA of the CDR3 is TGTGCCAGCAGCTTGGCCGGCGGGAGGGCCTGGGATACGCAGTATTTT.

The count of this clone is one. The chain employs TRBV27 and TRBJ2-7, with 8 bases aligning to TRBD2. Trimming removed 11 bases from V and 4 bases from J; junction bases left unmatched: 13. CDR3 length: 14 residues. Germline V gene lookup returns CDR1 MNHEY and CDR2 SMNVEV (reference sequence). The CDR3, as DNA: TGTGCCGCCCGGAGGGCAGCGGGGGTGTACGAGCAGTACTTC. Protein sequence: CAARRAAGVYEQYF.

A remark on this clone: The sample has other DNA sequences that encode this CDR3 too. The chain recombines TRBV3-1 (or the pseudogene TRBV3-2) with TRBJ1-6; perhaps TRBD1 as D (6 bases). The V end lost 1 base, the J end lost 7 bases, and 11 bases lay between the germline ends. The CDR3 is 15 amino acids. CDR1 is LGHDT and CDR2 is YNNKEL in the germline V gene (reference sequence). The DNA of the CDR3 is TGTGCCAGCAGCCAAGGGGGGCAGGGGAATTCACCCCTCCACTTT. The encoded protein is CASSQGGQGNSPLHF.

The chain links TRBV5-4 to TRBJ1-2; 7 bases align to TRBD1. There are 15 residues in the CDR3. Trimming at V came to 4 bases and at J to 5 bases, leaving 11 bases not matched to a gene. CDR1 and CDR2 (germline): SGHNT, YYREEE (reference sequence). CDR3 DNA sequence: TGTGCCAGCAGCGAGAGGGACAGCGATCTTTATGGCTACACCTTC. Its protein product is CASSERDSDLYGYTF.

V and J are TRBV3-1 (or the pseudogene TRBV3-2) and TRBJ1-2, with a tentative D call TRBD1 (6 bases). The CDR3 has 16 residues. V was shortened by 4 bases and J by 6 bases, with 21 bases between the two germline ends. Germline CDR1 reads LGHDT; CDR2 reads YNNKEL (reference sequence). The CDR3 DNA reads TGTGCCAGCAGCCTTTTTAGTATGCGAACAGGGAATGGCTACACCTTC. Translating gives CASSLFSMRTGNGYTF.

The V gene is TRBV4-1, the J gene TRBJ2-5; D is possibly TRBD1 (7 bases). Between the trimmed V and J ends, which lost 4 bases and 4 bases, there was a span of 13 bases. CDR3 length: 14 amino acids. Germline V gene sequence: CDR1 MGHRA, CDR2 YSYEKL. The CDR3: CASSLGGTVETQYF. The CDR3 DNA reads TGCGCCAGCAGCCTTGGAGGGACAGTAGAGACCCAGTACTTC.

At least ten counts were recorded for this clone. The V gene is TRBV12-3 or TRBV12-4, the J gene TRBJ1-3, with D perhaps TRBD1 (6 bases). The CDR3 totals 13 residues. Trimming stripped 5 bases from V and 3 bases from J, with 8 bases between. Here the CDR3 DNA reads TGTGCCAGCAGTAAAGGGGGTGGAAACACCATATATTTT. Amino acid sequence: CASSKGGGNTIYF.

The V call is TRBV7-9, the J call TRBJ2-3; 9 nucleotides align to TRBD1. The V and J ends lost 5 bases and 3 bases, in that order; junction bases with no gene match: 12. Per germline, CDR1 SEHNR and CDR2 FQNEAQ (reference sequence). This CDR3 is built from 17 residues. This chain's CDR3 is CASSIRGTGKVTDTQYF. The CDR3 DNA sequence: TGTGCCAGCAGCATAAGGGGGACAGGGAAAGTTACAGATACGCAGTATTTT.

This chain's CDR3 is CASAKGSGNTGELFF. The CDR3 nucleotides read TGTGCCAGCGCCAAGGGGTCGGGGAACACCGGGGAGCTGTTTTTT. This chain uses TRBV7-3 with TRBJ2-2, with D perhaps TRBD1 (5 bases). Trimming took off 8 bases at V and 1 base at J, with 14 bases between the two ends. Germline values: CDR1 SGHTA, CDR2 FQGTGA. CDR3 length: 15 amino acids. Full variable domain (remainder filled in from reference TRBV7-3 and TRBJ2-2): GAGVSQTPSNKVTEKGKYVELRCDPISGHTALYWYRQSLGQGPEFLIYFQGTGAADDSGLPNDRFFAVRPEGSVSTLKIQRTERGDSAVYLCASAKGSGNTGELFFGEGSRLTVL.

The V and J genes are TRBV18 and TRBJ1-1; tentatively, D is TRBD1 (6 bases). The CDR3 sequence is 16 residues long. V lost 3 bases to trimming and J lost 4 bases, with 18 bases between them. The germline CDR1 and CDR2 sequences are KGHSH and LQKENI. CDR3 nucleotide sequence: TGTGCCAGCTCACCTCAGGGGCCTATCGCGGGCACTGAAGCTTTCTTT. As protein: CASSPQGPIAGTEAFF.

CDR3 in DNA: TGTGCCAGCTCAGCGGGACAGGCTTGGACTGAAGCTTTCTTT. This sequence encodes CASSAGQAWTEAFF. The rearrangement joins TRBV18 to TRBJ1-1, with 8 bases that match TRBD1. Germline-derived CDR1 and CDR2 are KGHSH and LQKENI. With 5 bases clipped from V and 5 bases from J, the junction kept 7 bases outside the gene matches. The CDR3 runs to 14 residues.

The CDR3 loop is CASSLQGNEKLFF. In DNA, the CDR3 is TGCGCCAGCAGCTTACAGGGAAATGAAAAACTGTTTTTT. The gene calls are TRBV5-1 and TRBJ1-4; tentatively, D is TRBD1 (6 bases). Looked up from germline, CDR1 is SGHRS and CDR2 is YFSETQ. Between the trimmed V and J ends, which lost 2 bases and 5 bases, there was a span of 7 bases. The CDR3 length is 13 residues.

V is TRBV5-1 and J is TRBJ2-1; D is unresolved. The CDR3 totals 17 residues. Germline assignment: CDR1 SGHRS and CDR2 YFSETQ. The ends were cut back, 0 bases at V and 3 bases at J, with 16 bases in the middle. CDR3: CASSLGGGVTIYNEQFF. As DNA, the CDR3 is TGCGCCAGCAGCTTGGGCGGCGGAGTAACAATCTACAATGAGCAGTTCTTC.

The chain couples TRBV6-5 to TRBJ1-5; D not certain. V lost 0 bases to trimming and J lost 0 bases, with 3 bases between them. CDR1 MNHEY and CDR2 SVGAGI come from the germline V gene. This CDR3 has 14 amino acids. The CDR3 coding sequence is TGTGCCAGCAGTTACTCGGCTAGCAATCAGCCCCAGCATTTT. Amino acid sequence: CASSYSASNQPQHF.

In this sample, this clone turned up once. The gene calls are TRBV10-3 and TRBJ1-6; D not resolved. The CDR3 is 13 amino acids. The V end was cut by 5 bases, the J end by 9 bases, with 11 bases between. CDR1 and CDR2 from the germline V gene are ENHRY and SYGVKD. The CDR3 DNA reads as TGTGCCATCAGTCGAGGCGAGGGTTCACCCCTCCACTTT. Its translation: CAISRGEGSPLHF.

The chain carries TRBV29-1 and TRBJ1-1; D is ambiguous. The CDR3 spans 13 residues. The V gene lost 7 bases and the J gene lost 0 bases, with 12 bases spanning the gap. Per germline, CDR1 SQVTM and CDR2 ANQGSEA. The CDR3 DNA reads TGCAGCGCCCAGACGGGGATGAACACTGAAGCTTTCTTT. This codes for CSAQTGMNTEAFF.

The gene calls are TRBV18 and TRBJ1-1; perhaps TRBD1 as D (5 bases). V lost 5 bases to trimming and J lost 1 base, with 8 bases between them. Germline CDR1 reads KGHSH; CDR2 reads LQKENI. This CDR3 region has 13 residues. CDR3 residues: CASSDDRNTEAFF. The CDR3 DNA reads as TGTGCCAGCTCAGACGACAGGAACACTGAAGCTTTCTTT. Full variable domain (remainder filled in from reference TRBV18 and TRBJ1-1): NAGVMQNPRHLVRRRGQEARLRCSPMKGHSHVYWYRQLPEEGLKFMVYLQKENIIDESGMPKERFSAEFPKEGPSILRIQQVVRGDSAAYFCASSDDRNTEAFFGQGTRLTVV.